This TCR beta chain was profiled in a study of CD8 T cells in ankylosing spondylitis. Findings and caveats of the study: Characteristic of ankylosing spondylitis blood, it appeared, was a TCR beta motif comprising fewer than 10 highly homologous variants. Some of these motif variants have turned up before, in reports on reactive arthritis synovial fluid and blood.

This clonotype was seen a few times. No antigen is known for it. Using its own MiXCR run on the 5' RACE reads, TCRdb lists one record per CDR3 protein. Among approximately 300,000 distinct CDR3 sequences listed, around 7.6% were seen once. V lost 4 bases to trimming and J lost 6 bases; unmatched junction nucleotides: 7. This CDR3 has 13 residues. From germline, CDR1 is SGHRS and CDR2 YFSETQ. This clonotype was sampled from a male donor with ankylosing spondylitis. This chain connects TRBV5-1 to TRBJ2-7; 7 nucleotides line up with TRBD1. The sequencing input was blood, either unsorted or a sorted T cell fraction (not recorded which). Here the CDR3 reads CASSGQGEGEQYF. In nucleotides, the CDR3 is TGCGCCAGCAGCGGGCAGGGGGAAGGCGAGCAGTACTTC.